The sample holds one count of the clone carrying this T cell receptor (beta chain). Its antigen is not identified. Described time point: 4-8 weeks after completion of therapy. These transplant recipients had drug-resistant or recurrent cytomegalovirus infection. The CDR3 runs to 14 residues. The V end lost 4 bases, the J end lost 3 bases, and 12 bases lay between the germline ends. Germline assignment: CDR1 SGHAT and CDR2 FQNNGV. This record belongs to a study of T cell therapy after organ transplantation. The table came from immunoSEQ multiplex PCR; TCRdb's copy has only in-frame clones and leaves some out. The sample comprises 3,500 or so clones, around 69% of which are singletons, and over 35% rests with the top ten.

The TCR was taken from a human patient who had received a solid organ transplant and had CMV disease. The graft donor may account for some of the T cells. The chain has TRBV11-2 and TRBJ1-1; tentative D call: TRBD1 (6 bases). The sample here was CD8+ T cells from blood, taken after autologous CMV-specific T cell therapy. The CDR3 protein is CASSSIPGDTEAFF. In nucleotides, the CDR3 is TGTGCCAGCAGCTCCATCCCAGGGGACACTGAAGCTTTCTTT.